The 21 T cell receptor beta chains given below trace back to one sample, sequenced in a study of T cells in Graves' hyperthyroidism and ophthalmopathy. What was amplified from RNA transcripts were TCR beta CDR3 regions. First-round RT-PCR with HTBI primers amplified the TCR CDR3 region. Each CDR3 protein is one row after TCRdb ran MiXCR on the multiplex PCR reads. Here the sample spans around 760,000 distinct CDR3 sequences, over 35% being singletons. The source material was blood. The receptors stem from a woman between 40 and 55 years old with Graves' hyperthyroidism.

This clonotype was detected ten times or more. V and J are TRBV12-3 or TRBV12-4 and TRBJ1-2; maybe TRBD1 (5 bases). The CDR3 is 14 amino acids. V was shortened by 2 bases and J by 6 bases, with 13 bases between the two germline ends. CDR3 in amino acids: CASSLRGVGNGYTF. CDR3 DNA sequence: TGTGCCAGCAGTTTAAGGGGTGTTGGAAATGGCTACACCTTC.

The table lists this clonotype with a few counts. The V gene is TRBV30, the J gene TRBJ1-5; D is perhaps TRBD1 (5 bases). Germline V gene data show CDR1 as GTSNPN and CDR2 as SVGIG (reference sequence). There are 14 residues in the CDR3. Trimming took 0 bases from V and 7 from J, leaving 13 bases between them. CDR3 protein: CAWSVRSGGQPQHF. The CDR3 nucleotides read TGTGCCTGGAGTGTACGGAGCGGGGGGCAGCCCCAGCATTTT.

This clonotype showed up many times. This rearrangement joins TRBV5-5 to TRBJ2-7; 9 bases agree with TRBD1. After removal of 6 bases from V and 5 bases from J, the junction contained 3 bases not matched to a gene. The CDR3 spans 12 residues. The germline gives CDR1 SGHKS, CDR2 YYEKEE (reference sequence). CDR3 protein: CASMTGGDEQYF. The CDR3 DNA sequence: TGTGCCAGCATGACAGGGGGGGACGAGCAGTACTTC.

The V call is TRBV6-1, the J call TRBJ2-4; a possible D gene is TRBD1 (5 bases). Trimming stripped 9 bases from V and 5 bases from J, with 23 bases between. The CDR3 contains 16 residues. Germline CDR1 and CDR2: MNHNS and SASEGT. This CDR3 reads CARQRREDRGQNIQYF. The DNA for the CDR3 is TGTGCCAGGCAACGACGAGAAGACAGAGGACAAAACATTCAGTACTTC.

This clonotype is medium-sized in the sample. The chain couples TRBV29-1 to TRBJ1-2; 8 positions match TRBD1. J was trimmed by 0 bases and V by 6 bases; bases with no gene match: 6. The germline gives CDR1 SQVTM, CDR2 ANQGSEA. The CDR3 consists of 14 residues. CDR3 DNA: TGCAGCGTGGAAACGGGACAGGCTAACTATGGCTACACCTTC. This gives the protein CSVETGQANYGYTF.

The genes are TRBV7-2 and TRBJ2-7; tentatively, D is TRBD1 (6 bases). The CDR3 loop spans 13 amino acids. Germline values: CDR1 SGHTA, CDR2 FQGNSA. Trimming pared 4 bases from V and 5 bases from J, leaving 12 bases between. Here the CDR3 reads CASSSGAGDEQYF. CDR3 nucleotides: TGTGCCAGCAGCTCCGGGGCAGGGGACGAGCAGTACTTC.

This clonotype has more than one count but fewer than ten. The chain recombines TRBV11-2 with TRBJ2-5, with TRBD2 matching 11 bases. With V trimmed by 2 bases and J by 9 bases, 5 bases remained unmatched. The CDR3 extends over 14 amino acids. The germline V gene has CDR1 SGHAT and CDR2 FQNNGV. The CDR3 spells CASSLKTSGSPQYF. The DNA for the CDR3 is TGTGCCAGCAGCTTAAAAACTAGCGGGAGCCCCCAGTACTTC.

This clonotype turned up a few times. The chain uses TRBV7-9 and TRBJ2-7, with 12 bases fitting TRBD1. The DNA end is a closer match to TRBJ2-1, so the J assignment may be wrong. The CDR3 covers 15 residues. Germline V lookup: CDR1 SEHNR, CDR2 FQNEAQ (reference sequence). The CDR3 DNA reads as TGTGCCAGCAGCCGTGGGACAGGGGGCGGGAATGAGCAGTTCTTC. It translates to CASSRGTGGGNEQFF.

The chain has TRBV7-2 and TRBJ2-7; 8 positions match TRBD1. Trimming at V came to 5 bases and at J to 1 base, leaving 10 bases not matched to a gene. The germline V gene encodes CDR1 SGHTA and CDR2 FQGNSA. This CDR3 is built from 16 residues. CDR3 protein: CASSNVGQGSSYEQYF. CDR3 nucleotides: TGTGCCAGCAGCAATGTAGGACAGGGATCGTCCTACGAGCAGTACTTC.

The rearrangement links TRBV10-3 to TRBJ2-3; D is possibly TRBD1 (7 bases). The CDR3 loop spans 15 amino acids. Trimming cost V 5 bases and J 4 bases, with 16 bases left between them. The germline V gene encodes CDR1 ENHRY and CDR2 SYGVKD. Here the CDR3 DNA reads TGTGCCATCAGTCGGGGTGGAGGGGGCCCAGATACGCAGTATTTT. It translates to CAISRGGGGPDTQYF.

V gene TRBV2 combines with J gene TRBJ2-6; the match to TRBD1 covers 9 bases. The CDR3 is 15 residues long. In germline, CDR1 is SNHLY, CDR2 FYNNEI. Trimming removed 10 bases from V and 3 bases from J; junction bases left unmatched: 7. DNA for the CDR3: TGTGCCATCAAACAGGGGGCGTATGGGGCCAACGTCCTGACTTTC. Amino acids: CAIKQGAYGANVLTF.

Worth noting for this clonotype: The CDR3 end shows no conserved phenylalanine or tryptophan, and so a read error is likely. The gene calls are TRBV10-3 and TRBJ1-2; possibly TRBD1 for D (5 bases). Germline assignment: CDR1 ENHRY and CDR2 SYGVKD. V gave up 10 bases and J gave up 7 bases, with 19 bases separating them. CDR3 size: 13 residues. DNA for the CDR3: TGTGCCAGCATCTCCGGAAGGGGTAGTGGCTACACCCTC. Amino acid sequence: CASISGRGSGYTL.

V usage is TRBV12-3 or TRBV12-4 and J usage is TRBJ1-3; TRBD1 agrees at 9 bases. The CDR3 length is 14 residues. V was clipped by 7 bases and J by 5 bases; unmatched bases: 6. CDR3 loop: CASNPGQGRNTIYF. The CDR3 coding sequence is TGTGCCAGCAACCCCGGACAGGGGAGAAACACCATATATTTT.

This rearrangement joins TRBV20-1 to TRBJ1-2, with 10 nucleotides matching TRBD1. Germline V CDR1 and CDR2: DFQATT, SNEGSKA (reference sequence). The CDR3 covers 17 residues. Trimming removed 4 bases from V and 4 bases from J; junction bases left unmatched: 15. CDR3: CSATLSGQGHEIYGYTF. The CDR3 nucleotides are TGCAGTGCTACCCTATCGGGACAGGGGCACGAAATCTATGGCTACACCTTC.

The chain uses TRBV4-3 and TRBJ2-7, with TRBD2 matching over 9 bases. Germline CDR1 LGHNA, CDR2 YSLEER. The CDR3 is 15 amino acids. Trimming cost V 2 bases and J 2 bases; bases outside gene matches: 4. CDR3 sequence: CASSQQREATYEQYF. CDR3 coding DNA: TGCGCCAGCAGCCAACAGCGGGAGGCGACCTACGAGCAGTACTTC.

This chain uses TRBV12-3 or TRBV12-4 with TRBJ1-5; unclear D gene. The CDR3 consists of 15 residues. Trimming shortened V by 6 bases and J by 2 bases, and 14 bases separated the two germline ends. The CDR3 DNA reads as TGTGCCAGCAGACTGATAGCCGGAGGCAATCAGCCCCAGCATTTT. It translates to CASRLIAGGNQPQHF.

Details on this clonotype: Since the CDR3 does not end with the conserved phenylalanine or tryptophan, this likely comes from a read error. It is unclear where the CDR3 begins or ends on the DNA, so no DNA is shown, and the CDR3 is as TCRdb lists it. This sequence joins TRBV7-2 and TRBJ1-1; the listed D gene, TRBD1, was not tested against the DNA. The CDR3 is 8 residues long, ends included. The germline CDR1 and CDR2 sequences are SGHTA and FQGNSA. This chain's CDR3 is CASSRGGG.

The table lists this clonotype with a few counts. The DNA of the CDR3 is TGTGCCATCAGTCTCGGGACAGAGCAGTTCTTC. It is translated as CAISLGTEQFF. The chain carries TRBV10-3 and TRBJ2-1, with D possibly being TRBD1 (6 bases). Trimming shortened V by 5 bases and J by 10 bases, and 9 bases separated the two germline ends. This CDR3 has 11 residues. Germline lookup yields CDR1 ENHRY and CDR2 SYGVKD.

This clonotype was observed a handful of times. V usage is TRBV20-1 and J usage is TRBJ1-5, with a weak D call TRBD1 (6 bases). CDR3 length: 12 amino acids. Germline V gene sequence: CDR1 DFQATT, CDR2 SNEGSKA (reference sequence). V dropped 8 bases and J dropped 4 bases, with 12 bases sitting between them. CDR3 sequence: CSLDRQNQPQHF. For the CDR3, the DNA is TGCAGTTTGGACAGACAGAATCAGCCCCAGCATTTT.

This clonotype was observed a few times. This sequence joins TRBV19 and TRBJ1-2; D is possibly TRBD1 (5 bases). The V end lost 4 bases, the J end lost 4 bases, and 13 bases lay between the germline ends. The CDR3 consists of 14 residues. The V gene's germline CDR1 is LNHDA and CDR2 SQIVND (reference sequence). DNA for the CDR3: TGTGCCAGTAGTACCCCGGCGGGGGGCTATGGCTACACCTTC. This gives the protein CASSTPAGGYGYTF.

This clonotype occurred a few times. This chain connects TRBV5-6 to TRBJ1-5, with D perhaps TRBD1 (5 bases). V lost 1 base and J 2 bases, leaving 22 bases between the germline ends. The length of the CDR3 is 19 residues. Germline V gene sequence: CDR1 SGHDT, CDR2 YYEEEE. Here the CDR3 DNA reads TGTGCCAGCAGCTTGCCGGCAGCTACGGTGGGGGTATGCAATCAGCCCCAGCATTTT. Its protein product is CASSLPAATVGVCNQPQHF.